These 10 T cell receptor beta chains came from one sample sequenced in a study of blood T cell repertoires in COVID-19. The method was immunoSEQ multiplex PCR; TCRdb's version includes in-frame clones alone and lacks a portion of them. The data hold hundreds of thousands of clones, with approximately 90% observed a single time. Sequenced input: PBMCs or T cells enriched from blood (not recorded which). These receptors were collected from a woman between 40 and 50 years old who had recovered from COVID-19.

CDR3 sequence (DNA): TGTGCCATCAGTGAGTACGGACTAGCGGGAGGGGGGGCCTACAATGAGCAGTTCTTC. Protein product: CAISEYGLAGGGAYNEQFF. J is TRBJ2-1 and V is TRBV10-3, with 15 nucleotides matching TRBD2. After removal of 1 base from V and 2 bases from J, the junction contained 6 bases not matched to a gene. The CDR3 has 19 residues. Germline values: CDR1 ENHRY, CDR2 SYGVKD.

This clone was recorded a few times. Here the CDR3 reads CASRADRMNTEAFF. DNA of the CDR3: TGTGCCAGCAGAGCGGACAGGATGAACACTGAAGCTTTCTTT. J is TRBJ1-1 and V is TRBV2, with 7 bases identical to TRBD1. Germline CDR1 and CDR2: SNHLY and FYNNEI. This CDR3 has 14 amino acids. Trimming at V came to 6 bases and at J to 0 bases, leaving 4 bases not matched to a gene.

This sequence joins TRBV6-6 and TRBJ2-6, with D possibly TRBD1 on 5 matching bases. Germline V CDR1 and CDR2: MNHNY, SVGAGI (reference sequence). The CDR3 extends over 17 amino acids. Trimming took 5 bases from V and 3 from J, leaving 17 bases between them. CDR3 residues: CASSLPTVLFGANVLTF. DNA for the CDR3: TGTGCCAGCAGTCTACCGACAGTCCTCTTTGGGGCCAACGTCCTGACTTTC.

The chain couples TRBV28 to TRBJ2-1, with TRBD2 identical over 14 bases. There are 15 residues in the CDR3. Germline loops: CDR1 MDHEN, CDR2 SYDVKM. With 6 bases clipped from V and 6 bases from J, the junction kept 4 bases outside the gene matches. CDR3 sequence (DNA): TGTGCCAGCAGGCCGGGACTAGCGGGAGCCAATGAGCAGTTCTTC. Residues: CASRPGLAGANEQFF.

This chain links TRBV7-9 with TRBJ2-7; D perhaps matches TRBD2 (5 bases). The V gene's germline CDR1 is SEHNR and CDR2 FQNEAQ (reference sequence). The CDR3 contains 15 residues. V shed 8 bases and J shed 0 bases, with 17 bases lying between them. CDR3 nucleotide sequence: TGTGCCAGCGCTACGGAGGCGGGTAGCTCCTACGAGCAGTACTTC. Residues: CASATEAGSSYEQYF. The full variable domain, its missing parts supplied by reference TRBV7-9 and TRBJ2-7, is DTGVSQNPRHKITKRGQNVTFRCDPISEHNRLYWYRQTLGQGPEFLTYFQNEAQLEKSRLLSDRFSAERPKGSFSTLEIQRTEQGDSAMYLCASATEAGSSYEQYFGPGTRLTVT.

V and J are TRBV7-9 and TRBJ1-3, with D perhaps TRBD1 (5 bases). CDR1 is SEHNR, CDR2 FQNEAQ, per germline (reference sequence). CDR3 length: 11 residues. Trimming left V 5 bases short and J 8 bases short, with 7 bases between. Here the CDR3 reads CASSQGDTIYF. For the CDR3, the DNA is TGTGCCAGCAGCCAAGGGGACACCATATATTTT.

The V call is TRBV11-3, the J call TRBJ2-3; TRBD2 might be the D (5 bases). CDR1 is SGHNT, CDR2 YENEEA, per germline. The CDR3 has 14 residues. Trimming stripped 5 bases from V and 1 base from J, with 10 bases between. CDR3 sequence reads: CASSPSAGTDTQYF. The CDR3 nucleotides read TGTGCCAGCAGCCCCTCAGCGGGCACAGATACGCAGTATTTT.

This chain joins TRBV5-1 and TRBJ2-3; D remains unclear. The V gene's germline CDR1 is SGHRS and CDR2 YFSETQ. V gave up 4 bases and J gave up 6 bases, with 9 bases separating them. The CDR3 consists of 12 residues. The CDR3 loop reads CASSLTVDTQYF. Here the CDR3 DNA reads TGCGCCAGCAGCCTGACTGTCGATACGCAGTATTTT.

V is TRBV7-2 and J is TRBJ2-7; a possible D gene is TRBD2 (5 bases). CDR3 size: 14 residues. Trimming stripped 3 bases from V and 2 bases from J, with 11 bases between. Germline values: CDR1 SGHTA, CDR2 FQGNSA. The CDR3 reads CASSFPGKTYEQYF. CDR3 bases: TGTGCCAGCAGCTTTCCCGGGAAAACCTACGAGCAGTACTTC.

In DNA form, the CDR3 reads TGTGCCACCAGCAGGATAAGCGGGGTCTCAAGGCACGAGCAGTACTTC. This encodes CATSRISGVSRHEQYF. The chain uses TRBV15 and TRBJ2-7; 7 bases align to TRBD2. Germline V gene data show CDR1 as LNHNV and CDR2 as YYDKDF (reference sequence). Unmatched junction bases numbered 13, after V lost 3 bases and J lost 5 bases. The CDR3 extends over 16 amino acids.